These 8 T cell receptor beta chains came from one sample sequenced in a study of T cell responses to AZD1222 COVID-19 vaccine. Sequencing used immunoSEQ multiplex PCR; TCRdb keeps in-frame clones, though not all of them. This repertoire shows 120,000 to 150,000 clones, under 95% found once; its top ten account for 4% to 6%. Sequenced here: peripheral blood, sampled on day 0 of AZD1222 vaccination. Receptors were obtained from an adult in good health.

The CDR3 spells CASSLGNTADTQYF. The CDR3 DNA reads TGTGCCAGCAGCTTAGGAAATACCGCGGATACGCAGTATTTT. The chain joins TRBV7-9 to TRBJ2-3; D uncertain. This CDR3 region has 14 residues. Trimming stripped 1 base from V and 6 bases from J, with 11 bases between. CDR1 and CDR2 from the germline V gene are SEHNR and FQNEAQ (reference sequence).

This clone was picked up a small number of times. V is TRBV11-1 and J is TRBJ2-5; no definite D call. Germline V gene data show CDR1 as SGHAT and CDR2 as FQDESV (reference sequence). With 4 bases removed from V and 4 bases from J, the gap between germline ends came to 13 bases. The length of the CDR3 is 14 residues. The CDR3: CASSYGLGLETQYF. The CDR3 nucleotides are TGTGCCAGCAGCTATGGTTTGGGTCTAGAGACCCAGTACTTC.

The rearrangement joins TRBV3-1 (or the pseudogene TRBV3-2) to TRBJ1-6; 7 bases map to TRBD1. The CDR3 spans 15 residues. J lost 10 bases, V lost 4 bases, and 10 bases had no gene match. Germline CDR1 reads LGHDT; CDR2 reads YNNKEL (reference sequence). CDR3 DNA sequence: TGTGCCAGCAGCCCACGGGACAGCCGGCGGTCACCCCTCCACTTT. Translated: CASSPRDSRRSPLHF.

This chain's CDR3 is CASSGDRSTDTQYF. CDR3 coding DNA: TGTGCCAGTAGCGGGGACAGAAGCACAGATACGCAGTATTTT. The chain recombines TRBV19 with TRBJ2-3, with 7 bases matching TRBD1. The ends lost 6 bases at V and 0 bases at J; junction bases unmatched: 3. The CDR3 loop spans 14 amino acids. Germline V lookup: CDR1 LNHDA, CDR2 SQIVND (reference sequence).

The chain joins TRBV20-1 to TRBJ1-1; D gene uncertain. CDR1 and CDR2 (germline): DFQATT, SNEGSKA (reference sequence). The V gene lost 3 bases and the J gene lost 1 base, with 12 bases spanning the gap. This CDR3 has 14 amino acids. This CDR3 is CSASKQSGNTEAFF. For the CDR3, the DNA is TGCAGTGCTAGTAAGCAGTCGGGGAACACTGAAGCTTTCTTT.

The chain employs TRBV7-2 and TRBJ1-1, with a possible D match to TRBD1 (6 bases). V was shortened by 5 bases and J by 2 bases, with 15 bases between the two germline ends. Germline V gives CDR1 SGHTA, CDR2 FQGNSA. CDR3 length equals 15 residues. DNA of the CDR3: TGTGCCAGCAGCGTAACGACAGGATTTAACACTGAAGCTTTCTTT. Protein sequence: CASSVTTGFNTEAFF.

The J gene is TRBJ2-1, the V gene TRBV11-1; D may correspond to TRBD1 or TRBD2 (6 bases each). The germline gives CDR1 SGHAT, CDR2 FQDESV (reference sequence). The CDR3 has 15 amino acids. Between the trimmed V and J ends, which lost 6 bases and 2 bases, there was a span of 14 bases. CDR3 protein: CASRGGLSTYNEQFF. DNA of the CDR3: TGTGCCAGCAGAGGGGGGCTCTCAACCTACAATGAGCAGTTCTTC.

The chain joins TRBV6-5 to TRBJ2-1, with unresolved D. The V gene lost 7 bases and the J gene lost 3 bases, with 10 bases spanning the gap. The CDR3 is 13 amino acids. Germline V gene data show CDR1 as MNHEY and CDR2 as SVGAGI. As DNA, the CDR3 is TGTGCCAGCACCCTTGACCACTACAATGAGCAGTTCTTC. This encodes CASTLDHYNEQFF.